The next 23 T cell receptor beta chains were all read from a single sample in a study of spatial heterogeneity in lung cancer. Time point reported: sample taken at primary tumor resection. For these receptors, no antigen is known. Findings and caveats of the study: Tumor mutation count correlated with how many alpha and beta TCRs expanded intratumorally.

TCRdb recomputed calls from the 5' RACE reads with MiXCR, one row per CDR3 protein. The sample holds around 3,900 distinct CDR3 sequences; over 25% are singletons and the top ten take roughly 14%. This specimen was lung tumor tissue, taken at surgery. Receptor source: a male donor with early-stage non-small cell lung cancer.

A note on this clonotype: Within a library made for alpha chains, this beta chain is off target, and its count is uninformative. The chain uses TRBV4-1 and TRBJ2-7; tentative D call: TRBD1 (6 bases). Trimming stripped 4 bases from V and 2 bases from J, with 15 bases between. Germline V gene data show CDR1 as MGHRA and CDR2 as YSYEKL. There are 15 residues in the CDR3. As DNA, the CDR3 is TGCGCCAGCAGCCCGGACTCAAGGGGGACCTACGAGCAGTACTTC. Translation: CASSPDSRGTYEQYF.

This clonotype is termed large. As an off-target read in a library built for alpha chains, this beta chain has a frequency of little significance. The rearrangement joins TRBV28 to TRBJ1-5; D gene uncertain. The CDR3 runs 12 residues. Deletions cut 5 bases from V and 4 bases from J, with 6 bases between. Germline CDR1 MDHEN, CDR2 SYDVKM. CDR3 DNA: TGTGCCAGCAGTGTGGGAAATCAGCCCCAGCATTTT. It is translated as CASSVGNQPQHF.

This clonotype came up a few times. The library was built for alpha chains, so this beta chain is an off-target read and its size means little. V is TRBV10-3 and J is TRBJ2-5; tentative D call: TRBD1 (6 bases). Germline loops: CDR1 ENHRY, CDR2 SYGVKD. The CDR3 covers 12 residues. V lost 6 bases, J lost 3 bases, and 8 bases lay in between. CDR3 residues: CAIRDSKETQYF. The CDR3 nucleotides are TGTGCCATCAGGGACAGTAAAGAGACCCAGTACTTC.

Judged by abundance, this clonotype is medium-sized. The size of this beta chain means little, since it is a stray read in a library made for alpha chains. The chain links TRBV7-2 to TRBJ2-5; D possibly uses TRBD1 or TRBD2 (6 bases each). With 6 bases removed from V and 2 bases from J, the gap between germline ends came to 16 bases. This CDR3 region has 15 residues. Germline V CDR1 and CDR2: SGHTA, FQGNSA. CDR3 in DNA: TGTGCCAGCAGTACGGGGGCCACCTTGCAAGAGACCCAGTACTTC. It specifies CASSTGATLQETQYF.

This clonotype is labeled medium-sized (0.01 to 0.1%). In a library made to pick up alpha chains, this beta chain is a stray read with a size that means little. V gene TRBV6-6 combines with J gene TRBJ2-3; the D gene is possibly TRBD2 (5 bases). V was trimmed by 2 bases and J by 3 bases, leaving 9 bases between them. The CDR3 extends over 14 amino acids. The germline gives CDR1 MNHNY, CDR2 SVGAGI (reference sequence). The CDR3 DNA reads TGTGCCAGCAGTTACGGCCGGGGTACAGATACGCAGTATTTT. Amino acids: CASSYGRGTDTQYF.

To note about this clonotype: For a library built for alpha chains, this beta chain is a stray read; little rests on its size. The chain recombines TRBV9 with TRBJ2-1; 8 positions agree with TRBD2. The V and J ends lost 4 bases and 7 bases, in that order; junction bases with no gene match: 10. This CDR3 region has 15 residues. The germline V gene encodes CDR1 SGDLS and CDR2 YYNGEE. The DNA of the CDR3 is TGTGCCAGCAGCTTTCGGGAGGGCGTTTTAAATGAGCAGTTCTTC. It codes for CASSFREGVLNEQFF.

A remark on this clonotype: This beta chain is an off-target read within a library intended for alpha chains, so its frequency means little. The V gene is TRBV14, the J gene TRBJ2-2, with 7 positions matching TRBD1. The V and J ends lost 4 bases and 7 bases, in that order; junction bases with no gene match: 12. Germline V gene lookup returns CDR1 SGHDN and CDR2 FVKESK. This CDR3 comprises 16 residues. The CDR3 nucleotides read TGTGCCAGCAGCCTATACTTAGGGACAGCCGGCGGGGAGCTGTTTTTT. Its translation is CASSLYLGTAGGELFF.

In its sample, this clonotype ranks as medium-sized. For a library built for alpha chains, this beta chain is a stray read; little rests on its size. The chain uses TRBV12-3 or TRBV12-4 and TRBJ2-3, with D maybe TRBD1 (6 bases). V gave up 7 bases and J gave up 4 bases, with 6 bases separating them. The CDR3 is 11 amino acids. CDR3 nucleotides: TGTGCCAGCAACAGGGCAGATACGCAGTATTTT. Encoded protein: CASNRADTQYF.

This clonotype is deemed medium-sized (0.01 to 0.1%). Within a library made for alpha chains, this beta chain is off target, and its count is uninformative. The chain recombines TRBV19 with TRBJ2-2; D might be TRBD1 or TRBD2, each matching 6 bases. CDR3 size: 14 residues. V lost 10 bases, J lost 4 bases, and 16 bases lay in between. In germline, CDR1 is LNHDA, CDR2 SQIVND (reference sequence). In DNA form, the CDR3 reads TGTGCCACCTCGGAGGGGGACCTCACCGGGGAGCTGTTTTTT. As protein: CATSEGDLTGELFF. Combining the CDR3 with reference TRBV19 and TRBJ2-2 gives the whole variable domain DGGITQSPKYLFRKEGQNVTLSCEQNLNHDAMYWYRQDPGQGLRLIYYSQIVNDFQKGDIAEGYSVSREKKESFPLTVTSAQKNPTAFYLCATSEGDLTGELFFGEGSRLTVL.

This clonotype was counted many times. At one boundary the junction diverges from the germline segment, which might be a read error. A library made for alpha chains picked up this beta chain off target, so its size means little. The chain recombines TRBV7-7 with TRBJ2-2; perhaps TRBD1 as D (6 bases). From germline, CDR1 is SSHAT and CDR2 FNYEAQ (reference sequence). CDR3 length: 13 residues. CDR3 sequence: CASSSPGAGELFF. In DNA form, the CDR3 reads TGTGCTAGCAGCTCCCCAGGGGCCGGGGAGCTGTTTTTT. Looking up the rest from reference TRBV7-7 and TRBJ2-2 gives the full variable domain: GAGVSQSPRYKVTKRGQDVTLRCDPISSHATLYWYQQALGQGPEFLTYFNYEAQPDKSGLPSDRFSAERPEGSISTLTIQRTEQRDSAMYRCASSSPGAGELFFGEGSRLTVL.

As to this clonotype: A library made for alpha chains picked up this beta chain off target, so its size means little. This chain uses TRBV12-3 or TRBV12-4 with TRBJ2-7; 7 positions match TRBD2. The CDR3 contains 14 residues. V shed 7 bases and J 3 bases; nucleotides not matched to a gene: 9. The CDR3, as DNA: TGTGCCAGCACCTTCGGGGGGAGCCACTACGAGCAGTACTTC. Residues: CASTFGGSHYEQYF.

A word on this clonotype: This beta chain is a stray read from a library made for alpha chains; its abundance is not meaningful. V gene TRBV28 combines with J gene TRBJ1-4; no reliable D call. V was clipped by 5 bases and J by 8 bases, with 9 bases between them. The CDR3 spans 12 residues. The germline V gene encodes CDR1 MDHEN and CDR2 SYDVKM. In DNA form, the CDR3 reads TGTGCCAGCAGTCGGCTAGCCGAAAAACTGTTTTTT. Protein sequence: CASSRLAEKLFF. Supplemented by reference TRBV28 and TRBJ1-4, the full variable domain reads DVKVTQSSRYLVKRTGEKVFLECVQDMDHENMFWYRQDPGLGLRLIYFSYDVKMKEKGDIPEGYSVSREKKERFSLILESASTNQTSMYLCASSRLAEKLFFGSGTQLSVL.

This clonotype was counted a few times. The size of this beta chain means little, since it is a stray read in a library made for alpha chains. The CDR3 loop reads CSAPGLAGDYNEQFF. The CDR3 DNA reads TGCAGTGCTCCGGGACTAGCGGGAGACTACAATGAGCAGTTCTTC. J is TRBJ2-1 and V is TRBV20-1; 14 positions match TRBD2. The V and J ends lost 5 bases and 3 bases, in that order; junction bases with no gene match: 3. Germline loops: CDR1 DFQATT, CDR2 SNEGSKA (reference sequence). The CDR3 has 15 amino acids.

The sample holds a few counts of this clonotype. Being off target in a library aimed at alpha chains, this beta chain has a size of little meaning. J is TRBJ2-5 and V is TRBV12-3 or TRBV12-4; D is perhaps TRBD1 (6 bases). V dropped 4 bases and J dropped 6 bases, with 15 bases sitting between them. CDR3 length equals 14 residues. The CDR3 region has the DNA TGTGCCAGCAGTTCACCAGGGGCCGGCCAGACCCAGTACTTC. This encodes CASSSPGAGQTQYF.

As to this clonotype: The library was prepared for alpha chains; this beta chain is a stray read, so its frequency means little. J is TRBJ2-3 and V is TRBV7-8, with TRBD2 matching 13 bases. The CDR3 is 16 residues long. Per the germline V gene, CDR1 is SGHVS and CDR2 is FQNEAQ. V was pared by 6 bases and J by 2 bases, with 5 bases of the junction left unmatched. The CDR3 DNA is TGTGCCAGCAGTTGGACTAGCGGGAGTCTCACAGATACGCAGTATTTT. Protein product: CASSWTSGSLTDTQYF.

This clonotype is judged medium-sized. In a library made to pick up alpha chains, this beta chain is a stray read with a size that means little. The chain's CDR3 is CSARELIPLEPQHF. The CDR3, as DNA: TGCAGTGCTAGAGAACTGATCCCCCTAGAGCCCCAGCATTTT. This chain links TRBV20-1 with TRBJ1-5; no reliable D call. V dropped 0 bases and J dropped 8 bases, with 14 bases sitting between them. Germline-derived CDR1 and CDR2 are DFQATT and SNEGSKA (reference sequence). The CDR3 runs 14 residues.

This clonotype is classed as medium-sized. Within a library made for alpha chains, this beta chain is off target, and its count is uninformative. The chain is built from TRBV7-2 and TRBJ2-2; 8 bases map to TRBD2. V was pared by 2 bases and J by 5 bases, with 10 bases of the junction left unmatched. The CDR3 is 17 amino acids. Germline-derived CDR1 and CDR2 are SGHTA and FQGNSA. In DNA form, the CDR3 reads TGTGCCAGCAGCTTAAGGACCGGGGGGGCCTGGACCGGGGAGCTGTTTTTT. Its protein is CASSLRTGGAWTGELFF. Full variable domain (outside the CDR3, taken from reference TRBV7-2 and TRBJ2-2): GAGVSQSPSNKVTEKGKDVELRCDPISGHTALYWYRQSLGQGLEFLIYFQGNSAPDKSGLPSDRFSAERTGGSVSTLTIQRTQQEDSAVYLCASSLRTGGAWTGELFFGEGSRLTVL.

This clonotype was recorded many times. This beta chain is an off-target read within a library intended for alpha chains, so its frequency means little. For the CDR3, the DNA is TGCAGTGCTAGACTTTTTACAGGGGGCGCGAACACTGAAGCTTTCTTT. Protein product: CSARLFTGGANTEAFF. The V call is TRBV20-1, the J call TRBJ1-1, with 9 bases that match TRBD1. There are 16 residues in the CDR3. CDR1 and CDR2 (germline): DFQATT, SNEGSKA (reference sequence). V dropped 2 bases and J dropped 1; count of bases not matched to a gene: 8.

This clonotype turned up a few times. This beta chain came through as a stray read in a library set up for alpha chains, and its size says little. V and J are TRBV29-1 and TRBJ2-5, with D possibly called TRBD1 or TRBD2 (6 bases each). Germline CDR1 SQVTM, CDR2 ANQGSEA. V lost 6 bases, J lost 6 bases, and 17 bases lay in between. CDR3 size: 13 residues. CDR3 amino acids: CSVHGGPVKTQYF. As DNA, the CDR3 is TGCAGCGTCCACGGGGGCCCCGTGAAGACCCAGTACTTC.

The count of this clonotype is one. This beta chain turned up in a library designed for alpha chains; as an off-target read, its abundance says little. The rearrangement uses TRBV28 and TRBJ2-5, with D perhaps TRBD2 (5 bases). The CDR3 extends over 14 amino acids. Germline lookup yields CDR1 MDHEN and CDR2 SYDVKM. Trimming removed 7 bases from V and 2 bases from J, with 14 bases in between. CDR3: CASNPAGTQETQYF. The CDR3 nucleotides are TGTGCCAGCAATCCTGCGGGCACACAAGAGACCCAGTACTTC.

In the case of this clonotype: Since it is a stray read in a library aimed at alpha chains, this beta chain has a size that is not meaningful. The chain combines TRBV20-1 with TRBJ2-7, with D perhaps being TRBD1 or TRBD2 (5 bases each). The CDR3 contains 13 residues. Germline loops: CDR1 DFQATT, CDR2 SNEGSKA (reference sequence). V was pared by 6 bases and J by 2 bases, with 14 bases between. The CDR3 DNA is TGCAGTGCCACCCGGGACGGCCCCTACGAGCAGTACTTC. Amino acids: CSATRDGPYEQYF.

This clonotype is medium-sized. The library was prepared for alpha chains; this beta chain is a stray read, so its frequency means little. CDR3 protein: CAISPSRQSYEQYF. The CDR3 DNA reads as TGTGCCATCAGTCCCTCGCGACAGTCCTACGAGCAGTACTTC. V is TRBV10-3 and J is TRBJ2-7; TRBD1 is a possible D gene (5 bases). V gave up 5 bases and J gave up 1 base, with 12 bases separating them. This CDR3 has 14 amino acids. Germline V gene data show CDR1 as ENHRY and CDR2 as SYGVKD.

By share of the sample, this clonotype is medium-sized. A library made for alpha chains picked up this beta chain off target, so its size means little. This chain links TRBV5-1 with TRBJ1-6, with TRBD1 matching 7 bases. CDR3 length: 14 amino acids. Losses at the gene ends were 3 bases for V and 7 bases for J; bases not matched to a gene: 4. Germline V lookup: CDR1 SGHRS, CDR2 YFSETQ. CDR3 sequence (DNA): TGCGCCAGCAGCTGGGACAGTCCAAATTCACCCCTCCACTTT. Protein product: CASSWDSPNSPLHF.